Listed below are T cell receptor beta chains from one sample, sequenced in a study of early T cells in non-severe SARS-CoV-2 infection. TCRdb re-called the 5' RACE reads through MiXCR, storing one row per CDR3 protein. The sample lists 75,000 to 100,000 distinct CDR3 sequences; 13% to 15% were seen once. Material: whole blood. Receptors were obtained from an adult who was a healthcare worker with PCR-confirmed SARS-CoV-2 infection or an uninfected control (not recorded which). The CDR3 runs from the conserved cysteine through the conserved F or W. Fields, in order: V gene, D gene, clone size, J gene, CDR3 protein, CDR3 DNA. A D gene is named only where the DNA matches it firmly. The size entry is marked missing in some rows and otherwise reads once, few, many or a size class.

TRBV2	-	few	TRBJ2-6	CASSIRASGANVLTF	TGTGCCAGCAGTATCAGGGCCTCTGGGGCCAACGTCCTGACTTTC
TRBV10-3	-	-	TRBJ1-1	CALQGAVNTEAFF	TGTGCCTTACAAGGGGCAGTTAACACTGAAGCTTTCTTT
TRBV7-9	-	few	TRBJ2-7	CASSLGLPGGQYF	TGTGCCAGCAGCTTAGGCCTCCCCGGAGGGCAGTACTTC
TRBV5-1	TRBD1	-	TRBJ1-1	CASSTGQASIEAFF	TGCGCCAGCAGCACAGGACAGGCTTCCATTGAAGCTTTCTTT
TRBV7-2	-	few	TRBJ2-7	CASSLAGDPYEQYF	TGTGCCAGCAGCTTAGCCGGGGACCCCTACGAGCAGTACTTC
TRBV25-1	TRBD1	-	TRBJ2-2	CASSQQGYTGELFF	TGTGCCAGCAGCCAACAGGGGTACACCGGGGAGCTGTTTTTT
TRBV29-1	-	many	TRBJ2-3	CSYSTPGLQADTQYF	TGCAGTTACTCGACCCCAGGGCTCCAAGCAGATACGCAGTATTTT
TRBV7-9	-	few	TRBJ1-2	CASSLRTTPTNYGYTF	TGTGCCAGCAGCTTGCGGACGACACCTACCAACTATGGCTACACCTTC
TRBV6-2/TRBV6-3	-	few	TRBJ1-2	CASGSQAELYGYTF	TGTGCCAGCGGAAGTCAGGCAGAGCTCTATGGCTACACCTTC
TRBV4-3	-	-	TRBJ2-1	CASSQTNRVEQFF	TGCGCCAGCAGCCAAACTAACAGGGTAGAGCAGTTCTTC
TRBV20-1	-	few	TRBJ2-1	CSATHQGYYNEQFF	TGCAGTGCCACCCATCAGGGGTACTACAATGAGCAGTTCTTC
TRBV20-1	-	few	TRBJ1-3	CSAAHAGRSSGNTIYF	TGCAGTGCCGCCCACGCGGGCCGGAGCTCTGGAAACACCATATATTTT
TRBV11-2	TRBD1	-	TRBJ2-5	CASSLVPGGRLETQYF	TGTGCCAGCAGCTTAGTCCCAGGGGGCCGACTAGAGACCCAGTACTTC
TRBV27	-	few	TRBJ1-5	CASSLSMWTASPQHF	TGTGCCAGCAGTTTATCGATGTGGACGGCATCTCCCCAGCATTTT
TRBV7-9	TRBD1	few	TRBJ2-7	CASSLGQGLDEQYF	TGTGCCAGCAGCTTAGGACAGGGGCTCGACGAGCAGTACTTC
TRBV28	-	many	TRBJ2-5	CASSHTLGGGETQYF	TGTGCCAGCAGTCACACCCTGGGCGGCGGCGAGACCCAGTACTTC
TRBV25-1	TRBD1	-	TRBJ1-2	CASSSRTGNGYTF	TGTGCCAGCAGTTCACGGACAGGGAATGGCTACACCTTC
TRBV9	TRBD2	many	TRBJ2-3	CASSVGPLAGGRDTQYF	TGTGCCAGCAGCGTAGGGCCCCTAGCGGGGGGGAGAGATACGCAGTATTTT